The 18 T cell receptor beta chains below come from one sample, sequenced in a study of tumor and adjacent non-tumor tissue in lung cancer. RNA was extracted from bulk tissue without any cell sorting. The library came from three nested PCR rounds adapted from ARM-PCR protocols. One entry per CDR3 protein, called by TCRdb with MiXCR from the multiplex PCR reads. Among 75,000 to 95,000 distinct CDR3 sequences listed, around 71% were seen once. Sequencing used lung tumor tissue. These receptors all come from a man in his sixties with non-small cell lung cancer.

Turning to this clonotype: One end of the junction fails to match germline, which may point to a read error. The rearrangement links TRBV24-1 to TRBJ2-1; TRBD1 agrees at 8 bases. CDR3 length: 15 residues. Germline V gene lookup returns CDR1 KGHDR and CDR2 SFDVKD. The CDR3 reads CATNDDRGPDNEQFF. CDR3 DNA sequence: TGTGCCACCAATGATGACAGGGGCCCAGACAATGAGCAGTTCTTC.

This clonotype was found many times. The chain is built from TRBV12-3 or TRBV12-4 and TRBJ2-3; D is uncertain. V gave up 3 bases and J gave up 2 bases, with 6 bases separating them. This CDR3 is 13 amino acids long. The CDR3 DNA reads as TGTGCCAGCAGTTTGGCGACCACAGATACGCAGTATTTT. Translation gives CASSLATTDTQYF.

Concerning this clonotype: At one boundary the junction diverges from the germline segment, which might be a read error. The genes are TRBV6-5 and TRBJ1-5; TRBD1 might be the D (5 bases). Germline CDR1 reads MNHEY; CDR2 reads SVGAGI. The CDR3 is 14 residues long. As DNA, the CDR3 is TGTGTCAGCAGTTACTTACAGGAAGAACAACCCCAGCATTTT. Translation gives CVSSYLQEEQPQHF.

A note on this clonotype: A read error may account for a junction end that differs from germline. The chain recombines TRBV20-1 with TRBJ2-5; D perhaps matches TRBD2 (7 bases). Germline CDR1 is DFQATT and CDR2 is SNEGSKA (reference sequence). This CDR3 is built from 16 residues. The CDR3 here is CSATRGGGSGSETQHF. The DNA for the CDR3 is TGCAGTGCCACCCGTGGCGGGGGCTCTGGGTCGGAGACCCAGCACTTC.

About this clonotype itself: A read error may produce the germline difference seen at one junction end. The chain joins TRBV11-1 to TRBJ2-1, with D possibly matching TRBD1 (6 bases). This CDR3 contains 15 residues. The germline CDR1 and CDR2 sequences are SGHAT and FQDESV (reference sequence). CDR3 in amino acids: CAISSPGTLYNEQFF. The CDR3 DNA reads as TGTGCCATCAGCTCTCCAGGGACACTATACAATGAGCAGTTCTTC.

A word on this clonotype: At one end the junction does not follow the germline gene, possibly because of a read error. This sequence joins TRBV5-5 and TRBJ2-1, with a weak D call TRBD2 (5 bases). The length of the CDR3 is 15 residues. Germline V gene sequence: CDR1 SGHKS, CDR2 YYEKEE (reference sequence). The CDR3 sequence is CVSSIGGVGLNEQFF. The CDR3 coding sequence is TGTGTCAGCAGCATTGGCGGTGTAGGACTCAATGAGCAGTTCTTC.

This chain uses TRBV6-5 with TRBJ1-5; D gene unclear. Germline V lookup: CDR1 MNHEY, CDR2 SVGAGI. The CDR3 has 15 amino acids. The V gene lost 5 bases and the J gene lost 6 bases, with 17 bases spanning the gap. The CDR3 coding sequence is TGTGCCAGCAGTATGACAAGGAGGTTAGGTCAGCCCCAGCATTTT. Encoded protein: CASSMTRRLGQPQHF.

Turning to this clonotype: One junction end disagrees with the germline gene, perhaps due to a read error. The genes are TRBV12-3 or TRBV12-4 and TRBJ1-1; D is unresolved. This CDR3 is 15 amino acids long. CDR3 DNA: TGTGCCAGCAGTACCAACCGGAACAGCGCGCTTAGAGCTTTATTT. Translated, it gives CASSTNRNSALRALF.

This chain connects TRBV5-1 to TRBJ1-5; 10 nucleotides match TRBD1. With the DNA end fitting TRBJ2-3 better, the J assignment may be wrong. There are 16 residues in the CDR3. Germline V lookup: CDR1 SGHRS, CDR2 YFSETQ. The DNA for the CDR3 is TGCGCCAGCAGCCTCGGGACAGGGGATACCAATCAGCCCCAGTATTTT. Protein product: CASSLGTGDTNQPQYF.

Points on this clonotype: A much larger clone differs by one base, so this may be a read error. The chain uses TRBV5-6 and TRBJ2-2; D call uncertain. This CDR3 has 16 amino acids. V lost 1 base and J lost 1, with 11 bases in between. Germline V gene sequence: CDR1 SGHDT, CDR2 YYEEEE. CDR3 amino acids: CASSLFRRRNTGELFF. CDR3 nucleotide sequence: TGTGCCAGCAGCTTGTTTAGAAGACGGAACACCGGGGAGCTGTTTTTT. Complete variable domain (other parts from reference TRBV5-6 and TRBJ2-2): DAGVTQSPTHLIKTRGQQVTLRCSPKSGHDTVSWYQQALGQGPQFIFQYYEEEERQRGNFPDRFSGHQFPNYSSELNVNALLLGDSALYLCASSLFRRRNTGELFFGEGSRLTVL.

This clonotype was seen just once. Its ends do not fully match the called genes, so a read error is possible. The J gene is TRBJ2-6, the V gene TRBV12-3 or TRBV12-4, with D perhaps given as TRBD1 or TRBD2 (5 bases each). The CDR3 totals 17 residues. CDR3 sequence: CAISPWTSVSGANALTF. CDR3 bases: TGTGCCATCAGTCCTTGGACTTCTGTCTCTGGGGCCAACGCCCTGACTTTC.

This clonotype appeared many times. J is TRBJ2-3 and V is TRBV12-3 or TRBV12-4; D is tentatively TRBD1 or TRBD2 (5 bases each). The CDR3 length is 15 residues. V lost 7 bases and J lost 2, with 16 bases in between. The CDR3 DNA follows: TGTGCCAGCACCCCCCGGGACCTATACACAGATACGCAGTATTTT. Translated: CASTPRDLYTDTQYF.

To note about this clonotype: Mismatch with germline at one junction end may stem from a read error. V gene TRBV5-1 combines with J gene TRBJ1-1, with D unclear. Germline V gene sequence: CDR1 SGHRS, CDR2 YFSETQ. CDR3 size: 14 residues. The DNA of the CDR3 is TGCGACAGCAGGCTGGATCGGGTGAACACTGAAGCTTTCTTT. Translated: CDSRLDRVNTEAFF. Supplemented by reference TRBV5-1 and TRBJ1-1, the full variable domain reads KAGVTQTPRYLIKTRGQQVTLSCSPISGHRSVSWYQQTPGQGLQFLFEYFSETQRNKGNFPGRFSGRQFSNSRSEMNVSTLELGDSALYLCDSRLDRVNTEAFFGQGTRLTVV.

Only a few counts were recorded for this clonotype. The chain joins TRBV28 to TRBJ2-6, with a weak D call TRBD1 (6 bases). V was clipped by 9 bases and J by 0 bases, with 15 bases between them. Per the germline V gene, CDR1 is MDHEN and CDR2 is SYDVKM. The CDR3 contains 16 residues. The CDR3 is CASKPGQFSGANVLTF. The CDR3 bases are TGTGCCAGTAAACCTGGACAGTTCTCTGGGGCCAACGTCCTGACTTTC. Full variable domain (outside the CDR3, taken from reference TRBV28 and TRBJ2-6): DVKVTQSSRYLVKRTGEKVFLECVQDMDHENMFWYRQDPGLGLRLIYFSYDVKMKEKGDIPEGYSVSREKKERFSLILESASTNQTSMYLCASKPGQFSGANVLTFGAGSRLTVL.

This clonotype was recorded a few times. Compared with germline, one end of the junction differs, possibly owing to a read error. V and J are TRBV29-1 and TRBJ2-3; D is perhaps TRBD2 (6 bases). The germline V gene has CDR1 SQVTM and CDR2 ANQGSEA. The CDR3 has 14 amino acids. The CDR3 DNA sequence: TGCAGTGTTGACAACAGGCGGCGGGGAGATACACAGTATTTT. This translates into CSVDNRRRGDTQYF.

Remarks on this clonotype: A read error may produce the germline difference seen at one junction end. J is TRBJ2-1 and V is TRBV5-4; 14 nucleotides line up with TRBD2. The CDR3 runs to 17 residues. CDR1 is SGHNT, CDR2 YYREEE, per germline (reference sequence). The CDR3 region has the DNA TGTGCCAACAGCCTGGAGACTAGCGGGAGGGCCCCCAATGAGCAGTTCTTC. Translating it yields CANSLETSGRAPNEQFF. The full variable domain, its missing parts supplied by reference TRBV5-4 and TRBJ2-1, is ETGVTQSPTHLIKTRGQQVTLRCSSQSGHNTVSWYQQALGQGPQFIFQYYREEENGRGNFPPRFSGLQFPNYSSELNVNALELDDSALYLCANSLETSGRAPNEQFFGPGTRLTVL.

In this sample, this clonotype turned up a few times. The CDR3 region is CSVEGLQGLDYEQFF. The CDR3 DNA follows: TGCAGCGTTGAAGGACTCCAGGGGTTGGACTATGAGCAGTTCTTC. The chain carries TRBV29-1 and TRBJ2-1; a possible D gene is TRBD1 (6 bases). The CDR3 is 15 amino acids. V lost 1 base, J lost 8 bases, and 18 bases lay in between. The V gene's germline CDR1 is SQVTM and CDR2 ANQGSEA.

The V call is TRBV12-3 or TRBV12-4, the J call TRBJ2-5; 9 bases line up with TRBD2. The CDR3 length is 15 residues. V was pared by 8 bases and J by 4 bases, with 11 bases of the junction left unmatched. CDR3 sequence (DNA): TGTGCCAGCTCTTATACTGGACTAGCGTTAGAGACCCAGTACTTC. Translated: CASSYTGLALETQYF.